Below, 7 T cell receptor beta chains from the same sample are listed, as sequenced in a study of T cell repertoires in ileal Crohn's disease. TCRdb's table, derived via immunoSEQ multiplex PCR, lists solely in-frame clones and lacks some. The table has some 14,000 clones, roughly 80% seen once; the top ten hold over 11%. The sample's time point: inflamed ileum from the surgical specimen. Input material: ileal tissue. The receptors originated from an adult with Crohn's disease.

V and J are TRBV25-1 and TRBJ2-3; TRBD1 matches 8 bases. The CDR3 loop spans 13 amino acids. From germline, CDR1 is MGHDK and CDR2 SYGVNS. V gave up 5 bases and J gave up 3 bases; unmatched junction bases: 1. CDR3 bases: TGTGCCAGCAGTCGGACAGGGACAGATACGCAGTATTTT. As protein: CASSRTGTDTQYF.

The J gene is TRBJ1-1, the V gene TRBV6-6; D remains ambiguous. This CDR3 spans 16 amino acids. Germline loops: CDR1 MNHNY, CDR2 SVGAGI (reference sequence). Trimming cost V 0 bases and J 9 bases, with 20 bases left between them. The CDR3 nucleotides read TGTGCCAGCAGTTACTCGTTTTCCAGCGGGCTGTCCCAAGCTTTCTTT. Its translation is CASSYSFSSGLSQAFF.

CDR3 sequence reads: CASSVGPPAKTQYF. The CDR3 DNA sequence: TGTGCCAGCAGCGTAGGGCCCCCTGCGAAGACCCAGTACTTC. This chain links TRBV9 with TRBJ2-5; no clear D. Trimming removed 0 bases at V and 6 bases at J, with 12 bases between. CDR1 is SGDLS, CDR2 YYNGEE, per germline. The CDR3 totals 14 residues.

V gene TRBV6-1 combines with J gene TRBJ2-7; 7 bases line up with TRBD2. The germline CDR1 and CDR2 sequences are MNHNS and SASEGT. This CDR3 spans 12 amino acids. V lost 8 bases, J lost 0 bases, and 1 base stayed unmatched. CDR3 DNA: TGTGCCAGCGGGACTACCTCCTACGAGCAGTACTTC. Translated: CASGTTSYEQYF.

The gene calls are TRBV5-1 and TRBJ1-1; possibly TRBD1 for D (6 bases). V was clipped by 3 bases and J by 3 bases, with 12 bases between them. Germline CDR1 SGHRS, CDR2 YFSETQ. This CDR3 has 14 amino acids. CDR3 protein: CASSWGPGDTEAFF. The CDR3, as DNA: TGCGCCAGCAGCTGGGGGCCGGGGGACACTGAAGCTTTCTTT.

The CDR3 DNA sequence: TGTGCCAGCAGCTTATCAGGCGGGTTTGATCAGCCCCAGCATTTT. It specifies CASSLSGGFDQPQHF. The V call is TRBV7-9, the J call TRBJ1-5; D is ambiguous. Germline loops: CDR1 SEHNR, CDR2 FQNEAQ (reference sequence). The CDR3 has 15 amino acids. V lost 2 bases and J lost 5, with 13 bases in between.

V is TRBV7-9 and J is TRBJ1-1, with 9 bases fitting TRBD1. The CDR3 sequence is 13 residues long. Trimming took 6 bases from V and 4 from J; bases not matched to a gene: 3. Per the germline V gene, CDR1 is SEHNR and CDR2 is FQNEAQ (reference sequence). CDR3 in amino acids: CASSWGQGTEAFF. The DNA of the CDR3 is TGTGCCAGCAGTTGGGGACAGGGCACTGAAGCTTTCTTT. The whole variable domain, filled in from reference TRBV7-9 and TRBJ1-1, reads DTGVSQNPRHKITKRGQNVTFRCDPISEHNRLYWYRQTLGQGPEFLTYFQNEAQLEKSRLLSDRFSAERPKGSFSTLEIQRTEQGDSAMYLCASSWGQGTEAFFGQGTRLTVV.